These T cell receptor beta chains were read from a single sample in a study of neurological immune-mediated disorders. MiXCR, applied by TCRdb to the 5' RACE reads, yields one record per CDR3 protein. The sample yields roughly 48,000 distinct CDR3 sequences, roughly a quarter seen once. The sequenced material came from PBMCs. Source of these receptors: a woman in her 70s in good health. CDR3s include the opening cysteine and the closing phenylalanine or tryptophan. A D gene is named only where the DNA matches it firmly. Expanded clones are given a class, and other clones once, few, many or no size at all.

j_call clone_size v_call d_call cdr3_aa cdr3_nt
TRBJ2-7 many TRBV2 TRBD1 CASSGQGLYEQYF TGTGCCAGCAGTGGACAGGGGCTCTACGAGCAGTACTTC
TRBJ2-1 many TRBV5-1 TRBD2 CASSRTAGGPLYNEQFF TGCGCCAGCAGCCGGACCGCGGGAGGGCCCCTCTACAATGAGCAGTTCTTC
TRBJ2-5 once TRBV3-1 NA CASSHTRETQYF TGTGCCAGCAGCCACACCAGAGAGACCCAGTACTTC
TRBJ2-7 many TRBV2 NA CASSVSSEGEQYF TGTGCCAGCAGTGTAAGTTCAGAAGGCGAGCAGTACTTC
TRBJ2-1 many TRBV7-2 TRBD1 CASSLRTGVQFF TGTGCCAGCAGCCTACGGACAGGGGTACAGTTCTTC
TRBJ2-1 many TRBV7-9 TRBD2 CASSSLGLAGSYNEQFF TGTGCCAGCAGCTCACTAGGACTAGCGGGCTCCTACAATGAGCAGTTCTTC
TRBJ1-5 many TRBV6-2/TRBV6-3 NA CASRPGGSNQPQHF TGTGCCAGCAGGCCTGGAGGGTCTAATCAGCCCCAGCATTTT
TRBJ2-5 many TRBV12-3/TRBV12-4 TRBD2 CASSFTGGQETQYF TGTGCCAGCAGTTTTACGGGAGGGCAAGAGACCCAGTACTTC
TRBJ2-3 many TRBV20-1 TRBD1 CSATGDRRSTDTQYF TGCAGTGCAACAGGGGACAGGAGAAGCACAGATACGCAGTATTTT
TRBJ2-5 many TRBV5-1 TRBD2 CASSLDGLAGVRETQYF TGCGCCAGCAGCTTGGACGGACTAGCGGGAGTTCGAGAGACCCAGTACTTC
TRBJ2-7 many TRBV7-9 TRBD2 CASSPRLAGAHTLKQYF TGTGCCAGCAGCCCGCGACTAGCGGGAGCCCACACGCTCAAGCAGTACTTC
TRBJ2-5 many TRBV7-6 TRBD2 CASSLRLAGQETQYF TGTGCCAGCAGCTTAAGACTAGCGGGACAAGAGACCCAGTACTTC
TRBJ2-7 NA TRBV6-2/TRBV6-3 TRBD1 CASSYLRQGLREQYF TGTGCCAGCAGTTACCTGCGACAGGGGTTGAGGGAGCAGTACTTC
TRBJ2-4 many TRBV5-1 NA CASSLGQNPGIQYF TGCGCCAGCAGCTTGGGGCAGAACCCAGGCATTCAGTACTTC